Presented here are 27 T cell receptor beta chains from one specimen sequenced in a study of regulatory and conventional T cells in RAG deficiency (dated by TCRdb to about 2017). Library method: the immunoSEQ multiplex PCR assay. In TCRdb, the immuneACCESS table is reduced to in-frame sequences with V and J assigned. These tables do not hold every clone; where another copy was compared, an unresolved V gene accounts for under half, and the others remain unexplained. A total of about 7,100 clones appear in this sample, 90% to 95% of them only once. The ten top clones hold roughly 1.4% of the sample. Before genomic DNA extraction, regulatory T cells were isolated from blood as CD4+CD25-high CD127-low cells. These data were likewise used in another study, on regulatory T cells. That second report states: For the multiplex PCR, 52 forward TRBV primers and 13 reverse TRBJ primers were used, and amplification bias was corrected with both assay-based and computational methods.

Sequencing was done on a sample of CD127- CD25+ CD4+ Tregs sorted from blood. The receptor set was obtained from a human donor in good health.

J is TRBJ2-7 and V is TRBV18; 9 bases match TRBD1. The CDR3 runs 13 residues. CDR1 and CDR2 from the germline V gene are KGHSH and LQKENI. The J segment lost 5 bases and the V segment lost 2 bases, leaving 1 base of the junction unmatched. The CDR3 nucleotides read TGTGCCAGCTCACCAGGGACAGGGCACGAGCAGTACTTC. Its protein is CASSPGTGHEQYF.

This chain joins TRBV5-4 and TRBJ2-3; 11 bases agree with TRBD1. The CDR3 has 13 amino acids. The V segment lost 7 bases and the J segment 6 bases; nucleotides outside the gene matches: 4. Germline lookup yields CDR1 SGHNT and CDR2 YYREEE (reference sequence). The CDR3 protein is CASRTGGRDTQYF. DNA of the CDR3: TGTGCCAGCCGGACAGGGGGCAGGGATACGCAGTATTTT.

The rearrangement joins TRBV9 to TRBJ2-2; D is uncertain. The CDR3 is made up of 14 amino acids. CDR1 is SGDLS, CDR2 YYNGEE, per germline. Trimming shortened V by 2 bases and J by 2 bases, and 7 bases separated the two germline ends. In nucleotides, the CDR3 is TGTGCCAGCAGCGTTACTGTTAACACCGGGGAGCTGTTTTTT. This gives the protein CASSVTVNTGELFF.

The genes are TRBV7-2 and TRBJ1-2, with 7 bases identical to TRBD1. The V gene's germline CDR1 is SGHTA and CDR2 FQGNSA. V shed 5 bases, J shed 8 bases, and the junction held 11 bases outside the gene matches. The CDR3 is 14 amino acids. CDR3 residues: CASSANTGERGYTF. In DNA, the CDR3 is TGTGCCAGCAGCGCTAACACAGGGGAAAGGGGCTACACCTTC. Looking up the rest from reference TRBV7-2 and TRBJ1-2 gives the full variable domain: GAGVSQSPSNKVTEKGKDVELRCDPISGHTALYWYRQSLGQGLEFLIYFQGNSAPDKSGLPSDRFSAERTGGSVSTLTIQRTQQEDSAVYLCASSANTGERGYTFGSGTRLTVV.

The V gene is TRBV7-2, the J gene TRBJ1-3, with D possibly matching TRBD1 (5 bases). The germline V gene encodes CDR1 SGHTA and CDR2 FQGNSA. The CDR3 covers 15 residues. V lost 3 bases and J 3 bases, leaving 12 bases between the germline ends. The CDR3 nucleotides are TGTGCCAGCAGCTTGGCCGGGGGGGTTGGAAACACCATATATTTT. Residues: CASSLAGGVGNTIYF.

The rearrangement links TRBV9 to TRBJ2-7; weak D call: TRBD1 (5 bases). V shed 0 bases and J shed 4 bases, with 11 bases lying between them. The CDR3 length is 14 residues. Germline V lookup: CDR1 SGDLS, CDR2 YYNGEE. The CDR3 spells CASSVEPQGYEQYF. The CDR3 DNA reads TGTGCCAGCAGCGTAGAGCCTCAGGGATACGAGCAGTACTTC.

This chain joins TRBV10-3 and TRBJ1-1, with D uncertain. Germline CDR1 is ENHRY and CDR2 is SYGVKD. The CDR3 sequence is 13 residues long. V was shortened by 0 bases and J by 3 bases, with 5 bases between the two germline ends. The CDR3 loop reads CAISESRDTEAFF. CDR3 coding DNA: TGTGCCATCAGTGAGTCGAGGGACACTGAAGCTTTCTTT.

The V and J genes are TRBV10-3 and TRBJ2-7; no definite D call. CDR1 and CDR2 (germline): ENHRY, SYGVKD. V lost 6 bases to trimming and J lost 4 bases, with 10 bases between them. The CDR3 length is 12 residues. The chain's CDR3 is CAISPGGYEQYF. CDR3 DNA: TGTGCCATCAGCCCTGGCGGTTACGAGCAGTACTTC.

The chain is built from TRBV7-8 and TRBJ2-2; the D gene is possibly TRBD2 (6 bases). The CDR3 consists of 19 residues. The germline V and J ends were trimmed by 0 bases and 1 base, with 18 bases remaining between them. Per germline, CDR1 SGHVS and CDR2 FQNEAQ. The CDR3 region has the DNA TGTGCCAGCAGCTTAGCGAGCGTGAAACTAGCAATGAACACCGGGGAGCTGTTTTTT. Its protein is CASSLASVKLAMNTGELFF.

The genes are TRBV5-1 and TRBJ1-6; TRBD1 matches 9 bases. Per germline, CDR1 SGHRS and CDR2 YFSETQ. This CDR3 has 14 residues. V lost 2 bases and J lost 7; bases outside the gene matches: 1. The CDR3 DNA is TGCGCCAGCAGCTTTGACAGGGGGAATTCACCCCTCCACTTT. Its protein is CASSFDRGNSPLHF.

The rearrangement uses TRBV7-2 and TRBJ2-7; D may be TRBD1 (5 bases). V was trimmed by 1 base and J by 0 bases, leaving 13 bases between them. Looked up from germline, CDR1 is SGHTA and CDR2 is FQGNSA. The CDR3 is made up of 16 amino acids. CDR3 bases: TGTGCCAGCAGCTTAGTGGGGCAGGGTAGCTCCTACGAGCAGTACTTC. Amino acids: CASSLVGQGSSYEQYF.

Only one count was recorded for this clone. DNA for the CDR3: TGTGCCAGCACAATTCACAGGACGGGGGGAGAGACCCAGTACTTC. Translated, it gives CASTIHRTGGETQYF. The genes are TRBV2 and TRBJ2-5, with 7 bases identical to TRBD2. V lost 7 bases, J lost 4 bases, and 12 bases stayed unmatched. The germline V gene encodes CDR1 SNHLY and CDR2 FYNNEI. The CDR3 covers 15 residues.

The rearrangement joins TRBV7-2 to TRBJ1-1; 9 nucleotides line up with TRBD1. Germline V CDR1 and CDR2: SGHTA, FQGNSA. The CDR3 loop spans 13 amino acids. The junction had 0 bases not matched to a gene; V was cut back by 4 bases and J by 3 bases. CDR3 in amino acids: CASSWTGDTEAFF. In nucleotides, the CDR3 is TGTGCCAGCAGCTGGACAGGGGACACTGAAGCTTTCTTT.

The chain combines TRBV7-8 with TRBJ1-5; D is possibly TRBD1 (6 bases). This CDR3 has 16 residues. The V end was cut by 1 base, the J end by 4 bases, with 14 bases between. Germline assignment: CDR1 SGHVS and CDR2 FQNEAQ. CDR3 loop: CASSLVQGSLNQPQHF. CDR3 in DNA: TGTGCCAGCAGCTTAGTCCAGGGGAGCCTAAATCAGCCCCAGCATTTT.

The chain uses TRBV6-5 and TRBJ1-1; D may be TRBD1 (5 bases). Trimming left V 8 bases short and J 5 bases short, with 15 bases between. CDR3 length: 13 residues. Germline V gives CDR1 MNHEY, CDR2 SVGAGI. In DNA, the CDR3 is TGTGCCAGCCTCGGAAAGGCAGGGACTGAAGCTTTCTTT. Protein product: CASLGKAGTEAFF.

Comments on this clone: Relative to the germline gene, one junction end is altered; a read error may explain this. This chain links TRBV19 with TRBJ1-1, with 8 bases matching TRBD1. Germline V gene data show CDR1 as LNHDA and CDR2 as SQIVND (reference sequence). CDR3 size: 13 residues. CDR3 sequence (DNA): TGTGCCAGTAGTATAGGGCAGGGGGCTGAGGCTTTCTTT. It codes for CASSIGQGAEAFF.

This chain connects TRBV7-2 to TRBJ2-1; 7 bases are shared with TRBD2. The germline gives CDR1 SGHTA, CDR2 FQGNSA. V was pared by 1 base and J by 9 bases, with 9 bases of the junction left unmatched. The CDR3 is 15 residues long. The CDR3 loop is CASSLGGGSHGEQFF. The CDR3 region has the DNA TGTGCCAGCAGCTTAGGGGGGGGGTCGCATGGTGAGCAGTTCTTC.

V usage is TRBV5-4 and J usage is TRBJ1-1; possible D gene TRBD1, 5 bases. This CDR3 has 15 amino acids. V was clipped by 2 bases and J by 10 bases, with 21 bases between them. Germline V CDR1 and CDR2: SGHNT, YYREEE (reference sequence). The CDR3 DNA reads as TGTGCCAGCAGCTTCGGCAATAGCGGCTCCGGGGGAGCTTTCTTT. Translated: CASSFGNSGSGGAFF.

This clone was picked up a small number of times. At one end, the junction sequence differs from germline, possibly due to a read error. Other DNA sequences from this sample encode an identical CDR3 as well. This chain joins TRBV15 and TRBJ2-1; 9 nucleotides agree with TRBD2. This CDR3 spans 18 amino acids. Germline assignment: CDR1 LNHNV and CDR2 YYDKDF (reference sequence). The CDR3 nucleotides read TGCGCCACCAGCAGAACCCTGAGTGGCGGCGGGGGGGTGTATGAGCAGTTCTTC. The encoded protein is CATSRTLSGGGGVYEQFF.

Only one count was recorded for this clone. The J gene is TRBJ1-4, the V gene TRBV5-1; 7 bases line up with TRBD1. The CDR3 is 15 amino acids. The J segment lost 8 bases and the V segment lost 0 bases, leaving 7 bases of the junction unmatched. Germline V gene sequence: CDR1 SGHRS, CDR2 YFSETQ. CDR3 amino acids: CASSLAAGGEEKLFF. The CDR3 region has the DNA TGCGCCAGCAGCTTGGCCGCAGGGGGTGAGGAAAAACTGTTTTTT. Combining the CDR3 with reference TRBV5-1 and TRBJ1-4 gives the whole variable domain KAGVTQTPRYLIKTRGQQVTLSCSPISGHRSVSWYQQTPGQGLQFLFEYFSETQRNKGNFPGRFSGRQFSNSRSEMNVSTLELGDSALYLCASSLAAGGEEKLFFGSGTQLSVL.

This sequence joins TRBV4-2 and TRBJ1-2; D is possibly TRBD1 (5 bases). CDR1 LGHNA and CDR2 YNFKEQ come from the germline V gene. V lost 1 base and J lost 8, with 11 bases in between. This CDR3 has 13 amino acids. In DNA, the CDR3 is TGTGCCAGCAGCCAAGGACAGAAGATCGGCTACACCTTC. It yields the protein CASSQGQKIGYTF.

The V gene is TRBV11-2, the J gene TRBJ2-5, with a possible D match to TRBD1 (5 bases). The CDR3 has 14 residues. CDR1 is SGHAT and CDR2 is FQNNGV in the germline V gene. Trimming removed 0 bases at V and 5 bases at J, with 10 bases between. CDR3 residues: CASSLERGTETQYF. CDR3 DNA: TGTGCCAGCAGCTTAGAAAGGGGAACGGAGACCCAGTACTTC.

This clone was seen a single time. The chain uses TRBV6-6 and TRBJ1-2; 9 nucleotides align to TRBD1. The CDR3 has 14 residues. Germline V CDR1 and CDR2: MNHNY, SVGAGI (reference sequence). V lost 2 bases, J lost 4 bases, and 2 bases stayed unmatched. The DNA for the CDR3 is TGTGCCAGCAGTTACAGGGACAGGGCCTATGGCTACACCTTC. Translated, it gives CASSYRDRAYGYTF.

V gene TRBV2 combines with J gene TRBJ2-3; possible D gene TRBD2, 5 bases. CDR1 and CDR2 (germline): SNHLY, FYNNEI. Trimming stripped 9 bases from V and 3 bases from J, with 16 bases between. The CDR3 extends over 14 amino acids. The CDR3: CASKEGVLTDTQYF. The CDR3 coding sequence is TGTGCCAGTAAAGAGGGTGTTTTAACAGATACGCAGTATTTT.

This clone was counted a single time. The V gene is TRBV19, the J gene TRBJ2-7; 7 bases are a match to TRBD2. V was pared by 5 bases and J by 4 bases, with 11 bases of the junction left unmatched. The CDR3 has 15 amino acids. Germline lookup yields CDR1 LNHDA and CDR2 SQIVND (reference sequence). CDR3 in amino acids: CASSPTGGGTYEQYF. The CDR3 nucleotides are TGTGCCAGTAGTCCGACTGGGGGGGGGACGTACGAGCAGTACTTC.

This rearrangement joins TRBV19 to TRBJ2-1; 7 bases are a match to TRBD2. This CDR3 spans 14 amino acids. V trimming: 6 bases; J trimming: 4 bases; junction bases outside the gene matches: 6. From germline, CDR1 is LNHDA and CDR2 SQIVND (reference sequence). As DNA, the CDR3 is TGTGCCAGTAGCCGACTAGCAGGGTACAATGAGCAGTTCTTC. Translating gives CASSRLAGYNEQFF.

This clone appeared a single time. The chain uses TRBV6-1 and TRBJ1-1, with TRBD1 identical over 8 bases. This CDR3 has 18 amino acids. Germline V gene sequence: CDR1 MNHNS, CDR2 SASEGT. V lost 3 bases and J lost 2; bases outside the gene matches: 14. Here the CDR3 reads CASSETGARPRGNTEAFF. CDR3 DNA sequence: TGTGCCAGCAGTGAGACAGGGGCCAGGCCGCGGGGAAACACTGAAGCTTTCTTT.